The clone carrying this T cell receptor (beta chain) was seen a handful of times. Its antigen is still unknown. Germline assignment: CDR1 LGHNA and CDR2 YSLEER. This CDR3 is built from 15 residues. V lost 1 base and J lost 0, with 8 bases in between. The entry originates in a study of spatial heterogeneity in lung cancer. Study-level background: Fewer alpha-chain than beta-chain sequences were consistently detected.

Regarding the study as a whole: The appearance of ubiquitous expanded tumor TCRs in blood was greater at resection than follow-up.

Every cDNA TCR molecule received its own unique molecular identifier. MiXCR, applied by TCRdb to the 5' RACE reads, yields one record per CDR3 protein. Of approximately 38,000 distinct CDR3 sequences in the sample, about 5.8% were seen once. Time point given: sample taken at primary tumor resection. Whole RNA obtained from tumor, nontumor lung or frozen PBMC underwent sequencing without sorting. The donors, 72 patients with untreated early-stage non-small cell lung cancer, provided the samples. Here the sequenced sample was PBMCs, taken at surgery. The TCR originated in a male donor with early-stage non-small cell lung cancer. The V gene is TRBV4-3, the J gene TRBJ2-3; no clear D. CDR3 nucleotide sequence: TGCGCCAGCAGCCAAGGACTGACAAGCACAGATACGCAGTATTTT. Amino acid sequence: CASSQGLTSTDTQYF.